The present T cell receptor (beta chain) was sequenced within a study of cytomegalovirus exposure and HLA in healthy donors. The assay was immunoSEQ multiplex PCR, and TCRdb's table has in-frame clones only and misses some. The sample shows 65,000 to 80,000 clones, 85% to 95% of them seen only once. The donors were in the roughly 110-subject validation cohort, distinct from the approximately 700-subject first cohort. The CDR3 totals 14 residues. The V gene's germline CDR1 is LGHNA and CDR2 YSLEER. V gave up 1 base and J gave up 3 bases, with 9 bases separating them. Findings and limits, study-wide: Subsequent analysis of the 120 or so validation repertoires found a tendency for first-cohort TCR clusters to co-occur. Cytomegalovirus association was listed for approximately 150 TCR beta chains. Among the CMV-associated chains, a few were confirmed in vitro as specific for CMV antigens.

To note about this clone: Its antigen is as yet unknown.

The gene calls are TRBV4-3 and TRBJ2-5; the D is unclear. The receptor was isolated from a young woman in good health and CMV-seronegative. Sequencing used PBMCs. CDR3 DNA: TGCGCCAGCAGCCAAGTCTTCGGTGAAGAGACCCAGTACTTC. It specifies CASSQVFGEETQYF.